These T cell receptor beta chains were read from a single sample in a study of T cell repertoires in cytomegalovirus infection. These receptors have no identified antigens. TCRdb analysed the reads with MiXCR anew, one entry per CDR3 protein. The sample holds about 740,000 distinct CDR3 sequences, around a third seen once. Material: cultured PBMCs, obtained from culture after CMV antigen stimulation. The source is a human donor in good health (CMV status not recorded). Some clones in this sample may be carry-over from other donors' samples. Both conserved end residues are part of each CDR3. A D gene is named only where the DNA matches it firmly. Size tells how often a clone was seen (once, few, many) or the class of an expanded clone, and some rows leave it out.

D: .
V: TRBV27
J: TRBJ2-4
size: .
CDR3: CASSSGGYPKNIQYF
DNA: TGTGCCAGCAGTTCAGGGGGGTACCCCAAAAACATTCAGTACTTC

D: .
V: TRBV7-9
J: TRBJ1-1
size: .
CDR3: CASTPGGMNTEAFF
DNA: TGTGCCAGCACCCCGGGGGGAATGAACACTGAAGCTTTCTTT

D: TRBD2
V: TRBV27
J: TRBJ2-5
size: .
CDR3: CASNGGSAETQYF
DNA: TGTGCCAGCAACGGCGGGAGTGCGGAGACCCAGTACTTC

D: .
V: TRBV7-2
J: TRBJ2-1
size: many
CDR3: CASSPLQGTYNEQFF
DNA: TGTGCCAGCAGCCCTCTTCAGGGTACCTACAATGAGCAGTTCTTC

D: .
V: TRBV7-6
J: TRBJ2-7
size: .
CDR3: CASSLGWRPSRQYF
DNA: TGTGCCAGCAGCTTAGGCTGGAGGCCCTCAAGGCAGTACTTC

D: .
V: TRBV6-1
J: TRBJ2-6
size: many
CDR3: CASGGGSGANVLTF
DNA: TGTGCCAGCGGTGGGGGCTCTGGGGCCAACGTCCTGACTTTC

D: .
V: TRBV29-1
J: TRBJ1-4
size: .
CDR3: CSVRTDFNEKLFF
DNA: TGCAGCGTACGGACAGACTTTAATGAAAAACTGTTTTTT

D: .
V: TRBV29-1
J: TRBJ2-3
size: few
CDR3: CSVEGGGLSTDTQYF
DNA: TGCAGCGTTGAAGGCGGGGGCCTTAGCACAGATACGCAGTATTTT

D: .
V: TRBV12-3/TRBV12-4
J: TRBJ1-2
size: .
CDR3: CASASAPYGYTF
DNA: TGTGCCAGCGCCTCTGCCCCGTATGGCTACACCTTC

D: TRBD1
V: TRBV7-2
J: TRBJ1-2
size: few
CDR3: CASSLEGATGGYTF
DNA: TGTGCCAGCAGCTTAGAGGGGGCTACTGGTGGCTACACCTTC

D: .
V: TRBV7-8
J: TRBJ1-2
size: many
CDR3: CASSGRVNYGYTF
DNA: TGTGCCAGCAGTGGTAGGGTAAACTATGGCTACACCTTC

D: TRBD1
V: TRBV3-1
J: TRBJ1-5
size: .
CDR3: CASSQDRVCRNQPQHF
DNA: TGTGCCAGCAGCCAGGACAGGGTATGCCGCAATCAGCCCCAGCATTTT

D: TRBD2
V: TRBV11-2
J: TRBJ2-1
size: .
CDR3: CASSRGLADHNEQFF
DNA: TGTGCCAGCAGCCGGGGACTAGCGGATCACAATGAGCAGTTCTTC

D: .
V: TRBV12-3/TRBV12-4
J: TRBJ1-1
size: many
CDR3: CASSLGGSGTEAFF
DNA: TGTGCCAGCAGTTTGGGGGGGTCGGGCACTGAAGCTTTCTTT

D: .
V: TRBV7-2
J: TRBJ1-2
size: few
CDR3: CASSYRTAPNYGYTF
DNA: TGTGCCAGCAGCTATCGGACAGCCCCAAACTATGGCTACACCTTC

D: TRBD1
V: TRBV7-8
J: TRBJ1-5
size: few
CDR3: CASSPDRGPRPQHF
DNA: TGTGCCAGCAGCCCAGACAGGGGGCCAAGGCCCCAGCATTTT

D: TRBD2
V: TRBV9
J: TRBJ2-1
size: once
CDR3: CASSPTSSGGFNEQFF
DNA: TGTGCCAGCAGCCCGACCTCATCGGGGGGGTTCAATGAGCAGTTCTTC

D: .
V: TRBV7-8
J: TRBJ1-3
size: many
CDR3: CASSWYRVGGNTIYF
DNA: TGTGCCAGCAGCTGGTACAGGGTTGGTGGAAACACCATATATTTT

D: .
V: TRBV7-9
J: TRBJ2-7
size: few
CDR3: CASSLALSDSYEQYF
DNA: TGTGCCAGCAGCTTGGCCCTCTCCGACTCCTACGAGCAGTACTTC

D: .
V: TRBV20-1
J: TRBJ2-7
size: .
CDR3: CSARDIGSYYEQYF
DNA: TGCAGTGCTAGAGACATAGGGAGCTACTACGAGCAGTACTTC

D: .
V: TRBV6-1
J: TRBJ2-2
size: .
CDR3: CASSNQTAWIGELFF
DNA: TGTGCCAGCAGTAACCAGACAGCCTGGATCGGGGAGCTGTTTTTT

D: .
V: TRBV7-6
J: TRBJ2-1
size: .
CDR3: CASSLVGGLNNEQFF
DNA: TGTGCCAGCAGCTTAGTCGGGGGTCTAAACAATGAGCAGTTCTTC

D: .
V: TRBV7-2
J: TRBJ1-3
size: many
CDR3: CASTRTYSGNTIYF
DNA: TGTGCCAGCACCAGGACGTATTCTGGAAACACCATATATTTT

D: TRBD1
V: TRBV7-2
J: TRBJ1-5
size: many
CDR3: CASSFTGGNQPQHF
DNA: TGTGCCAGCAGCTTTACAGGGGGCAATCAGCCCCAGCATTTT

D: TRBD2
V: TRBV15
J: TRBJ2-5
size: few
CDR3: CATSRDRAAGGMETQYF
DNA: TGTGCCACCAGCAGAGATCGGGCGGCGGGGGGGATGGAGACCCAGTACTTC

D: .
V: TRBV7-2
J: TRBJ2-3
size: few
CDR3: CASSHENSRDTQYF
DNA: TGTGCCAGCAGCCACGAGAATAGCAGGGATACGCAGTATTTT

D: .
V: TRBV7-2
J: TRBJ2-3
size: many
CDR3: CASSFFPDTQYF
DNA: TGTGCCAGCAGTTTTTTCCCAGATACGCAGTATTTT

D: .
V: TRBV6-2/TRBV6-3
J: TRBJ2-1
size: few
CDR3: CASKGGTDEQFF
DNA: TGTGCCAGCAAAGGCGGGACCGACGAGCAGTTCTTC

D: .
V: TRBV14
J: TRBJ2-1
size: few
CDR3: CASSQDLPFQGRDEQFF
DNA: TGTGCCAGCAGCCAAGATCTACCTTTCCAGGGACGGGACGAGCAGTTCTTC

D: .
V: TRBV7-2
J: TRBJ2-6
size: .
CDR3: CASSSLSSGANVLTF
DNA: TGTGCCAGCAGCTCCCTTAGCTCTGGGGCCAACGTCCTGACTTTC

D: .
V: TRBV12-3/TRBV12-4
J: TRBJ2-2
size: .
CDR3: CASSLTDGDTGELFF
DNA: TGTGCCAGCAGTTTAACGGACGGGGACACCGGGGAGCTGTTTTTT

D: TRBD2
V: TRBV12-3/TRBV12-4
J: TRBJ2-1
size: .
CDR3: CASSATGLADYNEQFF
DNA: TGTGCCAGCAGTGCCACGGGACTAGCGGACTACAATGAGCAGTTCTTC